The next 32 T cell receptor beta chains were all read from a single sample in a study of T-cell reconstitution after alpha-beta-depleted transplantation in children. For TCRbeta, the library was prepared with unique molecular identifiers. TCRdb analysed the PCR reads with MiXCR anew, one entry per CDR3 protein. The table includes about 400,000 distinct CDR3 sequences, over 20% detected once. The input for sequencing was PBMCs from the stem cell graft donor, taken from the stem cell graft. These receptors all come from a human donor who donated a stem cell graft to a child with acute myeloid leukemia.

The V call is TRBV25-1, the J call TRBJ2-1, with TRBD1 as a possible D gene (11 bases). The CDR3 spans 18 residues. Between the trimmed V and J ends, which lost 5 bases and 7 bases, there was a span of 27 bases. Germline CDR1 reads MGHDK; CDR2 reads SYGVNS. Written as DNA, the CDR3 is TGTGCCAGCAGTTCGGGACAGGGGGACTCTAGCGGGAGAAATGAGCAGTTCTTC. This translates into CASSSGQGDSSGRNEQFF.

This clonotype was seen ten or more times. The rearrangement links TRBV11-3 to TRBJ2-1; 11 positions match TRBD2. Germline CDR1 SGHNT, CDR2 YENEEA. J gave up 4 bases and V 4 bases, and 15 bases lay outside the gene matches. The CDR3 is made up of 19 amino acids. The CDR3 loop reads CASSSLLAGVTGSYNEQFF. The CDR3 coding sequence is TGTGCCAGCAGCTCATTACTAGCGGGAGTTACGGGATCGTACAATGAGCAGTTCTTC.

This clonotype was observed many times. The rearrangement joins TRBV10-3 to TRBJ2-1; 7 bases agree with TRBD2. Germline CDR1 ENHRY, CDR2 SYGVKD. Unmatched junction bases numbered 14, after V lost 0 bases and J lost 0 bases. The CDR3 is 20 residues long. The CDR3 DNA reads TGTGCCATCAGTGAGTCGAGGGGTCTAGCGGCCGCGAGCTCCTACAATGAGCAGTTCTTC. Translating it yields CAISESRGLAAASSYNEQFF.

There are many counts of this clonotype. The chain couples TRBV20-1 to TRBJ2-7, with TRBD2 as a possible D gene (6 bases). The CDR3 runs to 15 residues. The V end was cut by 1 base, the J end by 1 base, with 14 bases between. Germline CDR1 reads DFQATT; CDR2 reads SNEGSKA (reference sequence). The CDR3 loop reads CSARVRDGESYEQYF. Here the CDR3 DNA reads TGCAGTGCTAGAGTGCGGGACGGAGAATCCTACGAGCAGTACTTC.

There are a few counts of this clonotype. V usage is TRBV20-1 and J usage is TRBJ1-1; 10 bases match TRBD1. J lost 6 bases, V lost 1 base, and 5 bases had no gene match. The CDR3 is 14 amino acids. Looked up from germline, CDR1 is DFQATT and CDR2 is SNEGSKA (reference sequence). CDR3 in amino acids: CSARGDRGRAEAFF. CDR3 coding DNA: TGCAGTGCTAGAGGGGACAGGGGAAGGGCTGAAGCTTTCTTT.

In its sample, this clonotype was seen a few times. The chain has TRBV6-1 and TRBJ2-4; TRBD1 might be the D (6 bases). Trimming stripped 6 bases from V and 3 bases from J, with 12 bases between. Looked up from germline, CDR1 is MNHNS and CDR2 is SASEGT. There are 14 residues in the CDR3. CDR3 in amino acids: CASSLGHIKNIQYF. For the CDR3, the DNA is TGTGCCAGCAGCTTGGGACACATCAAAAACATTCAGTACTTC.

Ten or more counts support this clonotype. V is TRBV7-2 and J is TRBJ1-1; D gene uncertain. From germline, CDR1 is SGHTA and CDR2 FQGNSA. V was trimmed by 2 bases and J by 2 bases, leaving 6 bases between them. The CDR3 loop spans 13 amino acids. CDR3 protein: CASSLLFNTEAFF. The CDR3 DNA reads TGTGCCAGCAGCTTACTATTTAACACTGAAGCTTTCTTT.

The chain has TRBV12-3 or TRBV12-4 and TRBJ1-6; 8 bases match TRBD1. The ends lost 5 bases at V and 7 bases at J; junction bases unmatched: 10. This CDR3 comprises 16 residues. For the CDR3, the DNA is TGTGCCAGCAGTCCCAGCCGGACAGGGACGAATTCACCCCTCCACTTT. Translation gives CASSPSRTGTNSPLHF.

This chain connects TRBV20-1 to TRBJ2-5; D possibly matches TRBD1 or TRBD2 (5 bases each). V gave up 0 bases and J gave up 5 bases, with 13 bases separating them. The CDR3 loop spans 14 amino acids. Per germline, CDR1 DFQATT and CDR2 SNEGSKA (reference sequence). For the CDR3, the DNA is TGCAGTGCTAGAGATCGGGGCGCATGGGAGACCCAGTACTTC. It codes for CSARDRGAWETQYF.

This clonotype has just a few counts. The rearrangement uses TRBV12-3 or TRBV12-4 and TRBJ2-3; D is undetermined. V gave up 3 bases and J gave up 7 bases, with 11 bases separating them. The CDR3 covers 13 residues. CDR3 sequence (DNA): TGTGCCAGCAGTTTCGAGACTCCGCATACGCAGTATTTT. Its translation is CASSFETPHTQYF.

V is TRBV20-1 and J is TRBJ2-3; D gene unclear. The CDR3 loop spans 13 amino acids. Germline CDR1 and CDR2: DFQATT and SNEGSKA (reference sequence). The germline V and J ends were trimmed by 3 bases and 4 bases, with 11 bases remaining between them. The DNA of the CDR3 is TGCAGTGCTAGGTATCTGGGCGCAGATACGCAGTATTTT. It is translated as CSARYLGADTQYF.

This rearrangement joins TRBV5-6 to TRBJ2-1, with a possible D match to TRBD1 (5 bases). Germline assignment: CDR1 SGHDT and CDR2 YYEEEE. This CDR3 is built from 15 residues. V lost 0 bases, J lost 2 bases, and 9 bases lay in between. The CDR3 bases are TGTGCCAGCAGCTTGGACAGGACAACCTACAATGAGCAGTTCTTC. The encoded protein is CASSLDRTTYNEQFF.

The rearrangement uses TRBV9 and TRBJ2-1, with 9 bases aligning to TRBD2. V was clipped by 0 bases and J by 10 bases; unmatched bases: 2. The CDR3 is 13 residues long. Germline V CDR1 and CDR2: SGDLS, YYNGEE. CDR3 sequence: CASSVDSGREQFF. CDR3 in DNA: TGTGCCAGCAGCGTAGACAGCGGGAGGGAGCAGTTCTTC.

The rearrangement uses TRBV2 and TRBJ2-5; 9 bases line up with TRBD2. Trimming cost V 6 bases and J 3 bases; bases outside gene matches: 5. The CDR3 consists of 14 residues. CDR1 and CDR2 from the germline V gene are SNHLY and FYNNEI. CDR3 in amino acids: CASRGLAPEETQYF. Here the CDR3 DNA reads TGTGCCAGCAGGGGACTAGCTCCAGAAGAGACCCAGTACTTC.

This clonotype was picked up a small number of times. The rearrangement links TRBV20-1 to TRBJ2-1; no definite D call. Trimming took 2 bases from V and 2 from J, leaving 10 bases between them. Germline V gene data show CDR1 as DFQATT and CDR2 as SNEGSKA (reference sequence). The CDR3 consists of 14 residues. CDR3 in amino acids: CSARLTVPYNEQFF. As DNA, the CDR3 is TGCAGTGCTAGACTTACCGTACCCTACAATGAGCAGTTCTTC.

This chain links TRBV7-3 with TRBJ2-7; 8 nucleotides align to TRBD1. This CDR3 has 14 residues. Per the germline V gene, CDR1 is SGHTA and CDR2 is FQGTGA. J gave up 2 bases and V 5 bases, and 5 bases lay outside the gene matches. The DNA of the CDR3 is TGTGCCAGCAGCCAGGACAGGGCAGCCTACGAGCAGTACTTC. This codes for CASSQDRAAYEQYF.

As DNA, the CDR3 is TGCAGTGCTAGCGGTGGAAGCGGGGGTACCTACGAGCAGTACTTC. This translates into CSASGGSGGTYEQYF. V usage is TRBV20-1 and J usage is TRBJ2-7; 8 positions match TRBD2. CDR3 size: 15 residues. Germline V gene data show CDR1 as DFQATT and CDR2 as SNEGSKA (reference sequence). Trimming took 3 bases from V and 2 from J; bases not matched to a gene: 9.

In this sample, this clonotype turned up a few times. The chain combines TRBV5-1 with TRBJ2-7; perhaps TRBD1 as D (5 bases). Germline V CDR1 and CDR2: SGHRS, YFSETQ. Trimming stripped 1 base from V and 2 bases from J, with 16 bases between. The CDR3 totals 16 residues. The CDR3 DNA follows: TGCGCCAGCAGCTTGTACGACAGAAGCACAACCTACGAGCAGTACTTC. Its protein is CASSLYDRSTTYEQYF.

The V and J genes are TRBV7-2 and TRBJ2-7, with D unresolved. The CDR3 is 13 residues long. With 3 bases removed from V and 3 bases from J, the gap between germline ends came to 9 bases. Germline-derived CDR1 and CDR2 are SGHTA and FQGNSA. CDR3 sequence (DNA): TGTGCCAGCAGCTTCCCTCCTCTCTACGAGCAGTACTTC. Protein: CASSFPPLYEQYF.

There are a few counts of this clonotype. The rearrangement joins TRBV12-3 or TRBV12-4 to TRBJ2-5; no firm D call. V gave up 1 base and J gave up 3 bases, with 6 bases separating them. The CDR3 runs 13 residues. For the CDR3, the DNA is TGTGCCAGCAGTTTAGGAGAAAAAGAGACCCAGTACTTC. The encoded protein is CASSLGEKETQYF.

The chain carries TRBV7-3 and TRBJ2-1, with 9 bases that match TRBD2. Germline V gene data show CDR1 as SGHTA and CDR2 as FQGTGA. This CDR3 has 17 amino acids. V trimming: 6 bases; J trimming: 5 bases; junction bases outside the gene matches: 14. The CDR3 spells CASRIGVAGEYDNEQFF. For the CDR3, the DNA is TGTGCCAGCAGAATAGGGGTAGCGGGAGAATATGACAATGAGCAGTTCTTC. The entire variable domain, with the rest obtained from reference TRBV7-3 and TRBJ2-1, is as follows: GAGVSQTPSNKVTEKGKYVELRCDPISGHTALYWYRQSLGQGPEFLIYFQGTGAADDSGLPNDRFFAVRPEGSVSTLKIQRTERGDSAVYLCASRIGVAGEYDNEQFFGPGTRLTVL.

In its sample, this clonotype was seen many times. The chain links TRBV4-3 to TRBJ2-1; 9 bases are shared with TRBD2. J lost 7 bases, V lost 1 base, and 8 bases had no gene match. The CDR3 length is 16 residues. Germline V gene data show CDR1 as LGHNA and CDR2 as YSLEER. CDR3 residues: CASSQGVAGDRNEQFF. The CDR3, as DNA: TGCGCCAGCAGCCAAGGGGTAGCGGGAGATCGGAATGAGCAGTTCTTC.

As DNA, the CDR3 is TGCAGCGTTTCCAGGACCACTGAAGCTTTCTTT. It yields the protein CSVSRTTEAFF. The chain joins TRBV29-1 to TRBJ1-1; D remains unclear. Trimming stripped 5 bases from V and 4 bases from J, with 8 bases between. CDR1 is SQVTM and CDR2 is ANQGSEA in the germline V gene. The CDR3 is 11 residues long. Complete variable domain (other parts from reference TRBV29-1 and TRBJ1-1): SAVISQKPSRDICQRGTSLTIQCQVDSQVTMMFWYRQQPGQSLTLIATANQGSEATYESGFVIDKFPISRPNLTFSTLTVSNMSPEDSSIYLCSVSRTTEAFFGQGTRLTVV.

This clonotype showed up just a few times. The chain recombines TRBV7-2 with TRBJ2-1; TRBD1 aligns across 7 bases. The CDR3 spans 15 residues. V shed 4 bases, J shed 6 bases, and the junction held 9 bases outside the gene matches. The V gene's germline CDR1 is SGHTA and CDR2 FQGNSA. The CDR3 loop reads CASSSKNRDSNEQFF. CDR3 in DNA: TGTGCCAGCAGCTCCAAAAACCGGGACAGCAATGAGCAGTTCTTC. The full variable domain, in which reference TRBV7-2 and TRBJ2-1 provide the parts outside the CDR3, is GAGVSQSPSNKVTEKGKDVELRCDPISGHTALYWYRQSLGQGLEFLIYFQGNSAPDKSGLPSDRFSAERTGGSVSTLTIQRTQQEDSAVYLCASSSKNRDSNEQFFGPGTRLTVL.

This clonotype was seen only a few times. The rearrangement links TRBV11-2 to TRBJ2-3; possibly TRBD2 for D (6 bases). The CDR3 length is 15 residues. V was trimmed by 1 base and J by 4 bases, leaving 12 bases between them. Germline V lookup: CDR1 SGHAT, CDR2 FQNNGV. CDR3 residues: CASSLGSGVADTQYF. CDR3 nucleotide sequence: TGTGCCAGCAGCTTAGGGTCGGGAGTCGCAGATACGCAGTATTTT.

V and J are TRBV7-2 and TRBJ2-6; unclear D gene. This CDR3 spans 16 amino acids. Germline V gives CDR1 SGHTA, CDR2 FQGNSA. Trimming shortened V by 2 bases and J by 0 bases, and 8 bases separated the two germline ends. CDR3 amino acids: CASSLSVVSGANVLTF. In DNA form, the CDR3 reads TGTGCCAGCAGCTTAAGTGTGGTCTCTGGGGCCAACGTCCTGACTTTC. The full variable domain, completed using reference TRBV7-2 and TRBJ2-6, is GAGVSQSPSNKVTEKGKDVELRCDPISGHTALYWYRQSLGQGLEFLIYFQGNSAPDKSGLPSDRFSAERTGGSVSTLTIQRTQQEDSAVYLCASSLSVVSGANVLTFGAGSRLTVL.

Only a few counts were recorded for this clonotype. This rearrangement joins TRBV6-1 to TRBJ2-7, with 7 bases lining up with TRBD1. This CDR3 has 14 amino acids. In germline, CDR1 is MNHNS, CDR2 SASEGT. The V segment lost 4 bases and the J segment 6 bases; nucleotides outside the gene matches: 9. The CDR3 loop reads CASSVNDRDREQYF. CDR3 in DNA: TGTGCCAGCAGTGTCAATGACAGGGATCGCGAGCAGTACTTC.

As regards this clonotype: This may stem from a read error, because a much larger clone lies one nucleotide away. The CDR3 spells CASSYSAGNYKQYF. Here the CDR3 DNA reads TGTGCCAGCAGTTACTCGGCGGGCAACTACAAGCAGTACTTC. The rearrangement links TRBV6-5 to TRBJ2-7; D is possibly TRBD2 (5 bases). The CDR3 has 14 amino acids. Germline CDR1 is MNHEY and CDR2 is SVGAGI.

This clonotype has at least ten counts. The rearrangement links TRBV29-1 to TRBJ2-1; 10 bases are shared with TRBD1. Trimming at V came to 6 bases and at J to 3 bases, leaving 2 bases not matched to a gene. The germline gives CDR1 SQVTM, CDR2 ANQGSEA. This CDR3 spans 13 amino acids. DNA of the CDR3: TGCAGCGTGGGACAGGGGTACTACAATGAGCAGTTCTTC. Translated: CSVGQGYYNEQFF.

This clonotype was detected ten times or more. V is TRBV28 and J is TRBJ2-7; D is perhaps TRBD1 (6 bases). CDR3 size: 14 residues. The V end lost 2 bases, the J end lost 3 bases, and 11 bases lay between the germline ends. CDR1 MDHEN and CDR2 SYDVKM come from the germline V gene. The CDR3: CASSLQGSHYEQYF. The DNA for the CDR3 is TGTGCCAGCAGTTTACAGGGGTCCCACTACGAGCAGTACTTC.

This clonotype has ten or more counts. V usage is TRBV29-1 and J usage is TRBJ2-2; 11 bases align to TRBD1. Trimming at V came to 6 bases and at J to 4 bases, leaving 1 base not matched to a gene. Germline V gene data show CDR1 as SQVTM and CDR2 as ANQGSEA. This CDR3 is 13 amino acids long. This chain's CDR3 is CSVGTGGTGELFF. Here the CDR3 DNA reads TGCAGCGTAGGGACAGGGGGCACCGGGGAGCTGTTTTTT.

This clonotype was seen a handful of times. V gene TRBV21-1 combines with J gene TRBJ2-7; the table calls TRBD1, which could not be checked here. TRBV21-1 is a documented pseudogene. The CDR3 runs 14 residues. The CDR3 nucleotides are TGTGCCAGCAGTTTGACAGGGGGCAAGGACGAGCAGTACTTC. Translated: CASSLTGGKDEQYF.